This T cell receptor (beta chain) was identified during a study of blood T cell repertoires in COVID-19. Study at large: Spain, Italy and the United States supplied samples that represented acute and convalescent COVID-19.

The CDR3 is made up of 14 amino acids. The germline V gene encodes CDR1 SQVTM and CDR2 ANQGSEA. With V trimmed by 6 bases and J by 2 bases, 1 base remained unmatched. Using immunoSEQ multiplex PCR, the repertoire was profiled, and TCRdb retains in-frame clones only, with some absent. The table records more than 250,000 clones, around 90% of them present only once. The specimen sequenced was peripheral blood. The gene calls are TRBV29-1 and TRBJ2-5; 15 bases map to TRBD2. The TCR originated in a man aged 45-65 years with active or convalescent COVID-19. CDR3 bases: TGCAGCGTAGGACTAGCGGGAGGGCAAGAGACCCAGTACTTC. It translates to CSVGLAGGQETQYF. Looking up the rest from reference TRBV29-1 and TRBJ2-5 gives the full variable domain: SAVISQKPSRDICQRGTSLTIQCQVDSQVTMMFWYRQQPGQSLTLIATANQGSEATYESGFVIDKFPISRPNLTFSTLTVSNMSPEDSSIYLCSVGLAGGQETQYFGPGTRLLVL.